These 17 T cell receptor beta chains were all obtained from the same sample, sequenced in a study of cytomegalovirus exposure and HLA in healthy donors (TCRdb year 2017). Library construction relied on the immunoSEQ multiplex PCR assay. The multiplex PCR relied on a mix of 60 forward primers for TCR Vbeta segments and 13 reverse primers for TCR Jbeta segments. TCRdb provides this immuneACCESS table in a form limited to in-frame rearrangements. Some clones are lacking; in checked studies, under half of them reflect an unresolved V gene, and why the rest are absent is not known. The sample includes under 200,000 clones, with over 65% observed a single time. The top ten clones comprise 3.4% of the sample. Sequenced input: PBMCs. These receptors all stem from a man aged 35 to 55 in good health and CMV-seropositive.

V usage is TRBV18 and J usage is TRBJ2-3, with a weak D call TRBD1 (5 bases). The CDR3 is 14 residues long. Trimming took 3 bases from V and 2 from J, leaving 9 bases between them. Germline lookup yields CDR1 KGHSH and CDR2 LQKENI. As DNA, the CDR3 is TGTGCCAGCTCACCCAGGGAATTCACAGATACGCAGTATTTT. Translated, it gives CASSPREFTDTQYF.

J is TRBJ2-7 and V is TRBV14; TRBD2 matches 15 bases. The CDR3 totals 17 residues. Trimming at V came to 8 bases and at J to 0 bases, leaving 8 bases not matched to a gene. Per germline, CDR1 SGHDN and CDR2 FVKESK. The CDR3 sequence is CASRPGLAGGSSYEQYF. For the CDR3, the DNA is TGTGCCAGCCGGCCGGGACTAGCGGGAGGAAGCTCCTACGAGCAGTACTTC. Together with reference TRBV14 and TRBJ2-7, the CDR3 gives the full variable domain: EAGVTQFPSHSVIEKGQTVTLRCDPISGHDNLYWYRRVMGKEIKFLLHFVKESKQDESGMPNNRFLAERTGGTYSTLKVQPAELEDSGVYFCASRPGLAGGSSYEQYFGPGTRLTVT.

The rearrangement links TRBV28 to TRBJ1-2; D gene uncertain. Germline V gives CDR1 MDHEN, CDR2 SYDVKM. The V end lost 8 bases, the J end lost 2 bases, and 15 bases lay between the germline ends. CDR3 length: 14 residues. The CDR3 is CASVVRSRNYGYTF. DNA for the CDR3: TGTGCCAGCGTGGTGCGGAGCCGAAACTATGGCTACACCTTC.

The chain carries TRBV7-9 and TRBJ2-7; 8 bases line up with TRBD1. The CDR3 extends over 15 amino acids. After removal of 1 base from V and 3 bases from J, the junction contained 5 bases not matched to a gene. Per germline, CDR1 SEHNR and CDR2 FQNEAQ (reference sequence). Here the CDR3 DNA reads TGTGCCAGCAGCTTAGTTCAGGGGGCGCGCTACGAGCAGTACTTC. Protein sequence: CASSLVQGARYEQYF.

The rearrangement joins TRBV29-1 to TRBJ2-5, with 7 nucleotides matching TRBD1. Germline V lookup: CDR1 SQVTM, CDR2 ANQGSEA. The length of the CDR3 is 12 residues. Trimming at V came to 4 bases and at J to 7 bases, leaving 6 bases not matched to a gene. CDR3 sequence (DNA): TGCAGCGTTGGTTTACCAGGGGGGACCCAGTACTTC. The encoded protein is CSVGLPGGTQYF.

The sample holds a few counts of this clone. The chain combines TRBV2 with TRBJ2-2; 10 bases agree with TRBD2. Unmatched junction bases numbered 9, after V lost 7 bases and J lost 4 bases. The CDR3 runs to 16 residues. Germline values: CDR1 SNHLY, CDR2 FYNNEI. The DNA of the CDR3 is TGTGCCAGCAAGGATGGGACTAGCGACGGCACCGGGGAGCTGTTTTTT. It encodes CASKDGTSDGTGELFF.

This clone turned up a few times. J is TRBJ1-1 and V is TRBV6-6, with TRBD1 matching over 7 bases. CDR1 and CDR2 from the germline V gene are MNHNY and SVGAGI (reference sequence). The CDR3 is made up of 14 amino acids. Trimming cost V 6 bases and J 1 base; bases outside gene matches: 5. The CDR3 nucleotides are TGTGCCAGCAGGCCGGGACAGCAGAACACTGAAGCTTTCTTT. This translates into CASRPGQQNTEAFF.

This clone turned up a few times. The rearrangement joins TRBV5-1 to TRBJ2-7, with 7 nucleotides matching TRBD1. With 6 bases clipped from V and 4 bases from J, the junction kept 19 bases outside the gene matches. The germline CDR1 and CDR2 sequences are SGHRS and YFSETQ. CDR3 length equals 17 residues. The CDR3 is CASTTMSPGQSYYEQYF. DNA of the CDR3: TGCGCCAGCACCACTATGAGCCCGGGACAGAGTTATTACGAGCAGTACTTC.

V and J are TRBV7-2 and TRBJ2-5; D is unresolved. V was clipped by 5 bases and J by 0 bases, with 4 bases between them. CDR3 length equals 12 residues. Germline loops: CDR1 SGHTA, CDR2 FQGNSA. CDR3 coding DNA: TGTGCCAGCAGCCAATACCAAGAGACCCAGTACTTC. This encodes CASSQYQETQYF.

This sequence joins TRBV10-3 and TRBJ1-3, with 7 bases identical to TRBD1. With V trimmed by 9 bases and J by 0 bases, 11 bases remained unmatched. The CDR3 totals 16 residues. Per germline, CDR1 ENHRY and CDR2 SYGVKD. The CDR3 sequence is CAIDRDPLRSGNTIYF. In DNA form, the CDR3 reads TGTGCCATAGACAGGGATCCGCTCCGCTCTGGAAACACCATATATTTT.

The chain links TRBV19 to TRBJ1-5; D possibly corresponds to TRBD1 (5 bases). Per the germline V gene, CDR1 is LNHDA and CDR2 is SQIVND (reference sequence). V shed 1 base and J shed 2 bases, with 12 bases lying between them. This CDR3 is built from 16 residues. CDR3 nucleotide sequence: TGTGCCAGTAGTATAGCGGGGGGATCGGGCAATCAGCCCCAGCATTTT. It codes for CASSIAGGSGNQPQHF.

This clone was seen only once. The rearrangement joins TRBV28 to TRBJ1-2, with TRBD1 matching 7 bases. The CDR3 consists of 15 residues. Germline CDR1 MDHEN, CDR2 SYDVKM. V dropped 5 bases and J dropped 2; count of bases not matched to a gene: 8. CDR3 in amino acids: CASSDRDSQNYGYTF. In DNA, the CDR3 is TGTGCCAGCAGTGACCGGGACAGCCAAAACTATGGCTACACCTTC.

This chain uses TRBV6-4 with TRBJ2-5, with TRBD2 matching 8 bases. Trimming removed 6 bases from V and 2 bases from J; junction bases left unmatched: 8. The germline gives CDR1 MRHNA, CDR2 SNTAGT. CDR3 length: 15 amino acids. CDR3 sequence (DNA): TGTGCCAGCAGCCCCCAGGGCGGGGGGCAAGAGACCCAGTACTTC. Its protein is CASSPQGGGQETQYF.

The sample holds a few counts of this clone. This CDR3 is CASSIEGLGGGYSGANVLTF. The CDR3 nucleotides read TGTGCCAGTAGTATAGAGGGGTTAGGGGGCGGCTACTCTGGGGCCAACGTCCTGACTTTC. The J gene is TRBJ2-6, the V gene TRBV19, with 7 nucleotides matching TRBD1. With 0 bases clipped from V and 0 bases from J, the junction kept 11 bases outside the gene matches. Germline V CDR1 and CDR2: LNHDA, SQIVND (reference sequence). The length of the CDR3 is 20 residues.

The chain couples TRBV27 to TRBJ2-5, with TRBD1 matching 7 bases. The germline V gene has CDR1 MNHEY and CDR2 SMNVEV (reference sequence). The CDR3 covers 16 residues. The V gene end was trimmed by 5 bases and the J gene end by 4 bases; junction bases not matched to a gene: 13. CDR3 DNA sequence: TGTGCCAGCAGTCGCACCCCGACAGGGTATGGAGAGACCCAGTACTTC. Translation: CASSRTPTGYGETQYF.

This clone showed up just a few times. CDR3 DNA: TGCGCCAGCACCGTACAGGTGGGAACTAATGAAAAACTGTTTTTT. It translates to CASTVQVGTNEKLFF. The V gene is TRBV4-3, the J gene TRBJ1-4, with D perhaps TRBD1 (5 bases). The ends were cut back, 7 bases at V and 1 base at J, with 13 bases in the middle. CDR1 LGHNA and CDR2 YSLEER come from the germline V gene. The CDR3 totals 15 residues.

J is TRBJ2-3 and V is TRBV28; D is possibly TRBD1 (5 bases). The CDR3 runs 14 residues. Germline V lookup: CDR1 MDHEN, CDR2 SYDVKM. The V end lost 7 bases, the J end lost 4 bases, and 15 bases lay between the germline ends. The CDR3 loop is CASIKGYEADTQYF. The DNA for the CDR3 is TGTGCCAGCATTAAGGGGTACGAGGCAGATACGCAGTATTTT.